This T cell receptor beta chain was observed in a study of CD8+ T cells in alopecia areata. V lost 7 bases, J lost 0 bases, and 26 bases lay in between. The CDR3 is 19 amino acids. Regarding treatment: oral pan-JAK inhibitor, 5-10 mg twice daily. Broader study findings: A great number of expanded lesional clones endured in scalp and blood during tofacitinib.

cDNA serving as the sequencing template came from extracted, reverse transcribed RNA. Method: immunoSEQ multiplex PCR; TCRdb's copy keeps in-frame clones and lacks some. The sample shows approximately 280,000 clones, about three fifths of them seen only once. Concerning this clone itself: The target antigen is unknown.

The J gene is TRBJ2-3, the V gene TRBV23-1; the D is unclear. TRBV23-1 is recorded as an ORF, its role being uncertain. The source is a human donor with alopecia areata. Sequenced material: CD4+ T cells sorted from blood, taken at week 24, from a patient treated with tofacitinib. As DNA, the CDR3 is TGCGCCAGCACTTCCCCCCGAGCCTGCCCACTGATGAGCACAGATACGCAGTATTTT. Translating it yields CASTSPRACPLMSTDTQYF.